Following are 32 T cell receptor beta chains from one sample sequenced in a study of Ad26.COV2.S vaccination and SARS-CoV-2 variants. The treatment here: 19 received Ad26.COV2.S at low or high dose, single or two shots; about five received placebo; per-sample allocation not given. Material that was analyzed had been drawn on day 63 after the first vaccine or placebo injection. Profiled with immunoSEQ multiplex PCR; TCRdb holds only in-frame clones, not every one. The repertoire has some 250,000 clones, approximately 87% of them found once; the top ten carry about 10%. Sequences were derived from peripheral blood, sampled in a trial of Ad26.COV2.S vaccine versus placebo. The receptors shown here come from a person aged 18-65 years who received the Ad26.COV2.S COVID-19 vaccine or a placebo.

This chain connects TRBV9 to TRBJ1-2, with a weak D call TRBD1 (6 bases). Trimming cost V 4 bases and J 4 bases, with 11 bases left between them. The CDR3 has 13 residues. CDR1 and CDR2 (germline): SGDLS, YYNGEE. For the CDR3, the DNA is TGTGCCAGCAGCCCGACAGGAGCCTATGGCTACACCTTC. Its translation: CASSPTGAYGYTF.

The V gene is TRBV14, the J gene TRBJ1-1; TRBD1 agrees at 7 bases. CDR3 size: 15 residues. Germline assignment: CDR1 SGHDN and CDR2 FVKESK. Germline trimming cut 5 bases from V and 1 base from J; bases unmatched to any gene: 7. This CDR3 is CASSTRTGRNTEAFF. CDR3 DNA: TGTGCCAGCAGCACCCGGACAGGCCGGAACACTGAAGCTTTCTTT.

The chain has TRBV11-2 and TRBJ1-2; 7 nucleotides align to TRBD1. The CDR3 contains 15 residues. Germline V gives CDR1 SGHAT, CDR2 FQNNGV. V shed 4 bases, J shed 1 base, and the junction held 6 bases outside the gene matches. The CDR3 DNA sequence: TGTGCCAGCAGCTCATTCCGGGACAGTAACTATGGCTACACCTTC. It is translated as CASSSFRDSNYGYTF.

The chain joins TRBV19 to TRBJ1-2; 10 bases line up with TRBD1. The trim removed 7 bases at V and 8 bases at J, leaving 7 bases unmatched. Germline CDR1 reads LNHDA; CDR2 reads SQIVND (reference sequence). The CDR3 is 13 amino acids. In nucleotides, the CDR3 is TGTGCCAGTACCGTGACAGGGGGCGGCGGCTACACCTTC. Encoded protein: CASTVTGGGGYTF.

This chain links TRBV5-5 with TRBJ1-6; D is possibly TRBD1 (6 bases). V gave up 5 bases and J gave up 6 bases, with 12 bases separating them. This CDR3 has 14 residues. Germline lookup yields CDR1 SGHKS and CDR2 YYEKEE (reference sequence). The CDR3 DNA follows: TGTGCCAGCAGACAGGGAACCCCTAATTCACCCCTCCACTTT. Its protein product is CASRQGTPNSPLHF.

The gene calls are TRBV29-1 and TRBJ2-7; TRBD2 is a possible D gene (5 bases). V was trimmed by 4 bases and J by 3 bases, leaving 13 bases between them. The germline CDR1 and CDR2 sequences are SQVTM and ANQGSEA. This CDR3 contains 13 residues. For the CDR3, the DNA is TGCAGCGTTGCCAGGACCGGGGACTACGAGCAGTACTTC. Protein product: CSVARTGDYEQYF.

The V call is TRBV6-7, the J call TRBJ2-1; 12 bases agree with TRBD2. TRBV6-7 is an ORF; its function is uncertain. CDR3 length equals 18 residues. The junction had 13 bases not matched to a gene; V was cut back by 2 bases and J by 8 bases. CDR3 loop: CASSYNWTSGNVADEQFF. The CDR3, as DNA: TGTGCCAGCAGTTACAACTGGACTAGCGGGAACGTCGCCGATGAGCAGTTCTTC.

The DNA of the CDR3 is TGTGCCAGTAGTAGGAGGGGACAGCTGAATGAAAAACTGTTTTTT. Its protein product is CASSRRGQLNEKLFF. V usage is TRBV19 and J usage is TRBJ1-4, with 7 bases that match TRBD1. CDR3 length equals 15 residues. CDR1 and CDR2 (germline): LNHDA, SQIVND (reference sequence). Germline trimming cut 4 bases from V and 5 bases from J; bases unmatched to any gene: 7.

The J gene is TRBJ1-5, the V gene TRBV6-5; TRBD1 aligns across 7 bases. V was pared by 6 bases and J by 7 bases, with 3 bases of the junction left unmatched. The CDR3 is made up of 12 amino acids. CDR1 and CDR2 from the germline V gene are MNHEY and SVGAGI. This CDR3 reads CASSWDRQPQHF. The CDR3 nucleotides are TGTGCCAGCAGCTGGGACAGACAGCCCCAGCATTTT.

The chain couples TRBV7-2 to TRBJ2-1; no firm D call. Trimming took 6 bases from V and 7 from J, leaving 13 bases between them. Germline assignment: CDR1 SGHTA and CDR2 FQGNSA. The CDR3 sequence is 13 residues long. This chain's CDR3 is CASSPSLGNEQFF. CDR3 DNA: TGTGCCAGCAGTCCCAGTCTGGGGAATGAGCAGTTCTTC. The entire variable domain, with the rest obtained from reference TRBV7-2 and TRBJ2-1, is as follows: GAGVSQSPSNKVTEKGKDVELRCDPISGHTALYWYRQSLGQGLEFLIYFQGNSAPDKSGLPSDRFSAERTGGSVSTLTIQRTQQEDSAVYLCASSPSLGNEQFFGPGTRLTVL.

This chain connects TRBV3-1 (or the pseudogene TRBV3-2) to TRBJ2-1, with D possibly matching TRBD2 (6 bases). V dropped 1 base and J dropped 6 bases, with 13 bases sitting between them. Per the germline V gene, CDR1 is LGHDT and CDR2 is YNNKEL (reference sequence). The CDR3 loop spans 15 amino acids. The CDR3 coding sequence is TGTGCCAGCAGCCAAGTTGCGGGGCGCCCCAATGAGCAGTTCTTC. Amino acid sequence: CASSQVAGRPNEQFF.

The chain carries TRBV6-2 or TRBV6-3 and TRBJ1-1; 8 bases are a match to TRBD1. CDR3 length: 13 amino acids. J was trimmed by 4 bases and V by 6 bases; bases with no gene match: 4. CDR1 is MNHEY, CDR2 SVGEGT, per germline. CDR3 sequence: CASSRGHGTEAFF. DNA of the CDR3: TGTGCCAGCAGCAGGGGGCATGGCACTGAAGCTTTCTTT.

This chain uses TRBV3-1 (or the pseudogene TRBV3-2) with TRBJ2-3; D gene unclear. The ends were cut back, 1 base at V and 0 bases at J, with 14 bases in the middle. The CDR3 length is 17 residues. The germline V gene encodes CDR1 LGHDT and CDR2 YNNKEL (reference sequence). The DNA for the CDR3 is TGTGCCAGCAGCCAAGGAAGTTGGCTATCAAGCACAGATACGCAGTATTTT. This encodes CASSQGSWLSSTDTQYF.

In this sample, this clone turned up a few times. V gene TRBV18 combines with J gene TRBJ2-7, with D possibly called TRBD1 or TRBD2 (5 bases each). The V end lost 0 bases, the J end lost 4 bases, and 10 bases lay between the germline ends. CDR1 and CDR2 (germline): KGHSH, LQKENI. The CDR3 totals 14 residues. As DNA, the CDR3 is TGTGCCAGCTCACCACCGGGACGGCTATACGAGCAGTACTTC. Its protein is CASSPPGRLYEQYF.

The V gene is TRBV6-6, the J gene TRBJ1-5, with D unresolved. V gave up 8 bases and J gave up 3 bases, with 11 bases separating them. Germline-derived CDR1 and CDR2 are MNHNY and SVGAGI (reference sequence). This CDR3 has 13 residues. CDR3 loop: CASLLGPNQPQHF. The CDR3, as DNA: TGTGCCAGCCTCCTAGGGCCCAATCAGCCCCAGCATTTT.

In its sample, this clone was seen once. Other DNA sequences from this sample encode an identical CDR3 as well. V and J are TRBV15 and TRBJ1-4, with a weak D call TRBD1 (5 bases). CDR1 is LNHNV, CDR2 YYDKDF, per germline (reference sequence). This CDR3 region has 15 residues. Trimming removed 2 bases from V and 7 bases from J, with 14 bases in between. In DNA form, the CDR3 reads TGTGCCACCAGCAGAATCCTTGGGACTGTTGAAAAACTGTTTTTT. Translation: CATSRILGTVEKLFF.

The V call is TRBV5-1, the J call TRBJ2-7; D call uncertain. The CDR3 contains 14 residues. V was clipped by 3 bases and J by 2 bases, with 12 bases between them. Germline assignment: CDR1 SGHRS and CDR2 YFSETQ. In DNA form, the CDR3 reads TGCGCCAGCAGCTCTACTTTCGGGCCCTACGAGCAGTACTTC. It codes for CASSSTFGPYEQYF.

The CDR3 spells CASSLSSYNSPLHF. Here the CDR3 DNA reads TGCGCCAGCAGCTTGAGCTCCTATAATTCACCCCTCCACTTT. V gene TRBV5-1 combines with J gene TRBJ1-6; D is unresolved. The CDR3 extends over 14 amino acids. V was clipped by 1 base and J by 0 bases, with 2 bases between them. Per the germline V gene, CDR1 is SGHRS and CDR2 is YFSETQ.

The CDR3 DNA follows: TGTGCCAGCACGGAGGCTGGGGCCAACGTCCTGACTTTC. Its protein is CASTEAGANVLTF. The J gene is TRBJ2-6, the V gene TRBV6-5; D is perhaps TRBD2 (5 bases). The CDR3 totals 13 residues. Germline-derived CDR1 and CDR2 are MNHEY and SVGAGI. Deletions cut 7 bases from V and 2 bases from J, with 6 bases between.

The CDR3 DNA reads as TGCGCCAGCAGTGAGTCAGGCGGGAGCAATCAGCCCCAGCATTTT. This sequence encodes CASSESGGSNQPQHF. This chain connects TRBV10-2 to TRBJ1-5; D remains unclear. Trimming removed 0 bases from V and 1 base from J, with 7 bases in between. The CDR3 covers 15 residues. CDR1 and CDR2 (germline): WSHSY, SAAADI.

The V call is TRBV6-5, the J call TRBJ2-4; 10 bases are a match to TRBD1. The V gene's germline CDR1 is MNHEY and CDR2 SVGAGI. Trimming cost V 6 bases and J 7 bases; bases outside gene matches: 3. This CDR3 comprises 13 residues. The CDR3 loop is CASSGTGVNIQYF. DNA for the CDR3: TGTGCCAGCAGCGGGACAGGGGTTAACATTCAGTACTTC.

This clone was found a few times. The gene calls are TRBV11-2 and TRBJ2-1; 9 bases map to TRBD2. The germline V gene encodes CDR1 SGHAT and CDR2 FQNNGV. After removal of 6 bases from V and 4 bases from J, the junction contained 10 bases not matched to a gene. This CDR3 has 16 residues. The CDR3 spells CASRSSGTAPYNEQFF. CDR3 DNA: TGTGCCAGCAGGTCTAGCGGGACAGCTCCGTACAATGAGCAGTTCTTC.

The chain recombines TRBV9 with TRBJ2-3; no definite D call. Germline CDR1 reads SGDLS; CDR2 reads YYNGEE. V lost 4 bases to trimming and J lost 0 bases, with 12 bases between them. The CDR3 is 15 residues long. CDR3 DNA sequence: TGTGCCAGCAGCCCTCTAGGCGGCAGCACAGATACGCAGTATTTT. Amino acids: CASSPLGGSTDTQYF.

The rearrangement uses TRBV5-1 and TRBJ2-1; unclear D gene. Trimming removed 0 bases from V and 0 bases from J, with 7 bases in between. In germline, CDR1 is SGHRS, CDR2 YFSETQ. This CDR3 has 15 residues. The CDR3 sequence: CASSLALSSYNEQFF. The CDR3 region has the DNA TGCGCCAGCAGCTTGGCCCTTTCCTCCTACAATGAGCAGTTCTTC.

This chain links TRBV6-1 with TRBJ2-1; 8 nucleotides match TRBD1. This CDR3 spans 16 amino acids. Per germline, CDR1 MNHNS and CDR2 SASEGT. Unmatched junction bases numbered 4, after V lost 0 bases and J lost 3 bases. CDR3 coding DNA: TGTGCCAGCAGTGAAGCAGGGACAGGTTTCTACAATGAGCAGTTCTTC. It is translated as CASSEAGTGFYNEQFF.

This chain links TRBV11-2 with TRBJ2-1, with 14 bases that match TRBD2. V dropped 1 base and J dropped 8; count of bases not matched to a gene: 4. The CDR3 has 16 residues. CDR1 SGHAT and CDR2 FQNNGV come from the germline V gene. The CDR3 nucleotides are TGTGCCAGCAGCTTAGTGACTAGCGGGAGGGCCCATGAGCAGTTCTTC. This translates into CASSLVTSGRAHEQFF.

Only one count was recorded for this clone. CDR3 residues: CASSRSGTVYNEQFF. CDR3 in DNA: TGTGCCAGCAGTCGATCCGGGACTGTCTACAATGAGCAGTTCTTC. V usage is TRBV28 and J usage is TRBJ2-1; TRBD2 is a possible D gene (6 bases). Trimming pared 5 bases from V and 3 bases from J, leaving 14 bases between. CDR1 and CDR2 from the germline V gene are MDHEN and SYDVKM. The CDR3 spans 15 residues.

The CDR3 sequence: CASSLAPGVYEQYF. CDR3 DNA sequence: TGTGCCAGCAGCTTAGCGCCGGGGGTCTACGAGCAGTACTTC. V gene TRBV7-2 combines with J gene TRBJ2-7; TRBD2 might be the D (6 bases). The CDR3 contains 14 residues. V lost 0 bases and J lost 3, with 9 bases in between. Germline V gives CDR1 SGHTA, CDR2 FQGNSA.

This chain joins TRBV5-4 and TRBJ2-2; 7 bases align to TRBD1. The V and J ends lost 10 bases and 6 bases, in that order; junction bases with no gene match: 15. The V gene's germline CDR1 is SGHNT and CDR2 YYREEE (reference sequence). CDR3 length: 15 amino acids. The CDR3, as DNA: TGTGCCTTCCTTGAGGGTACAGGGGTGGCCGGGGAGCTGTTTTTT. Encoded protein: CAFLEGTGVAGELFF.

The CDR3 bases are TGTGCCAGCAGCTCTCTTAGCGGGAGTCCCACCGGGGAGCTGTTTTTT. As protein: CASSSLSGSPTGELFF. The chain uses TRBV7-9 and TRBJ2-2; 9 nucleotides agree with TRBD2. Looked up from germline, CDR1 is SEHNR and CDR2 is FQNEAQ (reference sequence). CDR3 length: 16 residues. V lost 4 bases and J lost 4; bases outside the gene matches: 7.

The rearrangement joins TRBV6-5 to TRBJ2-5, with TRBD1 as a possible D gene (6 bases). The CDR3 runs 13 residues. Between the trimmed V and J ends, which lost 6 bases and 5 bases, there was a span of 13 bases. Germline-derived CDR1 and CDR2 are MNHEY and SVGAGI. CDR3 DNA: TGTGCCAGCAGGTGGGGGCGGTTGGAGACCCAGTACTTC. This translates into CASRWGRLETQYF.

The gene calls are TRBV5-4 and TRBJ2-2; D possibly corresponds to TRBD1 (5 bases). The V end lost 2 bases, the J end lost 1 base, and 6 bases lay between the germline ends. The CDR3 extends over 14 amino acids. Germline V gene sequence: CDR1 SGHNT, CDR2 YYREEE (reference sequence). The CDR3 region is CASSLGQNTGELFF. CDR3 coding DNA: TGTGCCAGCAGCTTAGGACAGAACACCGGGGAGCTGTTTTTT.